This T cell receptor (beta chain) appears in the sequencing data of a study of CD4 T cells in relation to SARS-CoV-2 and coronaviruses. Study context: Patient ages ranged from about 21 to 72, median 38. Overall study findings and caveats: Crossreactivity was assessed only for spike protein, not other viral proteins.

Notes on this clone: The target antigen is unknown.

Only in-frame clones appear in the TCRdb table, and some are missing; sequencing was by immunoSEQ multiplex PCR. The repertoire holds about 40,000 clones, with less than 85% as singletons. The junction had 14 bases not matched to a gene; V was cut back by 2 bases and J by 9 bases. Germline loops: CDR1 GTSNPN, CDR2 SVGIG (reference sequence). The CDR3 covers 15 residues. The sample was naive CD4+ T cells from PBMCs, cultured in vitro. As to subset: naive CD4+ T cells isolated by negative enrichment. The rearrangement uses TRBV30 and TRBJ2-3; 7 nucleotides align to TRBD1. The receptor was derived from an adult with COVID-19. The CDR3 region is CAWSSVIRQGMTQYF. The CDR3 DNA is TGTGCCTGGAGTTCCGTTATAAGACAGGGTATGACGCAGTATTTT.